This TCR beta chain was obtained from a study of CD8 T cells in ankylosing spondylitis. Study-level points and caveats: Peripheral blood held disease-linked clones only at relatively low frequency, and these were CD8+. Seemingly distinctive of ankylosing spondylitis blood was a TCR beta motif formed by eight highly homologous variants. Reports of some motif variants in reactive arthritis synovial fluid and blood predate this one.

Quantitative 5'-RACE with molecular barcodes was used to make the TCR beta libraries. TCRdb called the 5' RACE reads again in MiXCR, with one record for every CDR3 protein. The sample records roughly 230,000 distinct CDR3 sequences, 15% to 20% being singletons. To note about this clonotype: Its target is not known.

This sequence was found in a male donor with ankylosing spondylitis or in good health (not recorded which). Material: blood, either unsorted or a sorted T cell fraction (not recorded which).

CDR3 in amino acids: CASSPWSPGTGNSYEQYF. CDR3 bases: TGCGCCAGCAGCCCCTGGAGTCCCGGGACAGGGAACTCCTACGAGCAGTACTTC. The chain uses TRBV4-3 and TRBJ2-7, with 9 positions matching TRBD1. The CDR3 covers 18 residues. The V gene end was trimmed by 4 bases and the J gene end by 0 bases; junction bases not matched to a gene: 13. CDR1 is LGHNA and CDR2 is YSLEER in the germline V gene.